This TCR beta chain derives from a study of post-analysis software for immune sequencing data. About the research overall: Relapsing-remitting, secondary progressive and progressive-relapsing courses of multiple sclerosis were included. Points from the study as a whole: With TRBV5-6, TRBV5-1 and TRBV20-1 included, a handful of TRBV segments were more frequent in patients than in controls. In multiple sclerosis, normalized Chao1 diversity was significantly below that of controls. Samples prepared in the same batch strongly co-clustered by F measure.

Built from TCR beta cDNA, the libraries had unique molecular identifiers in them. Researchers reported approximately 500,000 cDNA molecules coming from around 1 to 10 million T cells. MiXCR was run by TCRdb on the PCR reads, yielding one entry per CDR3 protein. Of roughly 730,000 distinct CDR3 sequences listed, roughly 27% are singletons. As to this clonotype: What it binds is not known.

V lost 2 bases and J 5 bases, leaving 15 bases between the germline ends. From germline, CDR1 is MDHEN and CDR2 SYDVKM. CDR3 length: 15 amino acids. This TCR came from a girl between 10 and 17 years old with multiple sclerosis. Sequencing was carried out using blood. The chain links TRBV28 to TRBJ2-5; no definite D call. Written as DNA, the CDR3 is TGTGCCAGCAGTTTACGGGCCTCCCTCGGGGAGACCCAGTACTTC. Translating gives CASSLRASLGETQYF.